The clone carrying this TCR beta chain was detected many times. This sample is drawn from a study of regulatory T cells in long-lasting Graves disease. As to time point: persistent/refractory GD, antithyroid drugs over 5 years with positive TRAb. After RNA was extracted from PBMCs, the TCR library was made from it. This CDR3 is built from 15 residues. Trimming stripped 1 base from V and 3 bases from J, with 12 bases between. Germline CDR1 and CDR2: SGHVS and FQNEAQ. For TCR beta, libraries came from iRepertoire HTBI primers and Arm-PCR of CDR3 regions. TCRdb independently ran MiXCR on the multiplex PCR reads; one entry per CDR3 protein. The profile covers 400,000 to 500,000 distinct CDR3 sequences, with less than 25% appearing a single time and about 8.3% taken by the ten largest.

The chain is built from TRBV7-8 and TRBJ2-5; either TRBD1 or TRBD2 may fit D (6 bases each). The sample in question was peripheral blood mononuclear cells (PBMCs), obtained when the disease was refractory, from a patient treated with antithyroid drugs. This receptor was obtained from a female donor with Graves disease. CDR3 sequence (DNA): TGTGCCAGCAGCTTAGAGGGGGGCCGAAAAGAGACCCAGTACTTC. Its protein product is CASSLEGGRKETQYF.